This T cell receptor beta chain is from a study of blood T cell repertoires in COVID-19. Study information: From T cells, B-cell-depleted T cells, or PBMCs came the material, which was cDNA or gDNA.

Methods used by the authors: Reference gene primers were amplified, and this amplification served to estimate nucleated cell counts. Method: immunoSEQ multiplex PCR; TCRdb's copy keeps in-frame clones and lacks some. The DNA gave D and trimming, while V, J and clone size come from that table. Among about 140,000 clones listed, 80% to 85% were seen once. The germline gives CDR1 LNHDA, CDR2 SQIVND (reference sequence). The CDR3 has 16 amino acids. V shed 6 bases and J shed 4 bases, with 18 bases lying between them. This chain joins TRBV19 and TRBJ2-2; D is possibly TRBD1 (6 bases). The origin of this receptor is a woman aged 60-75 years with acute or convalescent COVID-19. Specimen: peripheral blood. The DNA for the CDR3 is TGTGCCAGTAGACGACCAGGGGCGCGGGTCACCGGGGAGCTGTTTTTT. Translation gives CASRRPGARVTGELFF.